The 14 T cell receptor beta chains given below trace back to one sample, sequenced in a study of T cells in women clearing cervical HPV infection. The table came from immunoSEQ multiplex PCR; TCRdb's copy has only in-frame clones and leaves some out. This sample's table has 15,000 to 20,000 clones. The sequenced material came from blood buffy coat. Every receptor here comes from a woman between 18 and 70 years old with a cervical HPV16 infection that either progressed to CIN3+ or cleared (not recorded which).

A note on this clone: The read ends 3 residues shy of where the CDR3 ends; the end is completed using the germline J gene. The V gene is TRBV15, the J gene TRBJ2-4; possibly TRBD1 for D (6 bases). The germline V gene has CDR1 LNHNV and CDR2 YYDKDF (reference sequence). There are 11 residues in the CDR3. Here the CDR3 reads CATSREDSQYF. Partial CDR3 DNA: TGTGCCACCAGCAGAGAGGACAGT.

For this clone: The sequenced fragment ends 3 residues before the CDR3 boundary, so the rest is inferred from the germline J gene. The chain is built from TRBV19 and TRBJ1-1; 8 bases map to TRBD1. This CDR3 region has 15 residues. The V gene end was trimmed by 4 bases and the J gene end by 1 base; junction bases not matched to a gene: 5. The germline gives CDR1 LNHDA, CDR2 SQIVND (reference sequence). Partial CDR3 DNA: TGTGCCAGTAGTAGAGACAGGGGAGGGAACACTGAA. Residues: CASSRDRGGNTE. The whole CDR3 protein reads CASSRDRGGNTEAFF.

As regards this clone: Sequencing ends 3 residues short of the CDR3 end; the germline J gene provides the rest. The chain recombines TRBV19 with TRBJ2-1; 8 bases fit TRBD2. The CDR3 loop spans 14 amino acids. Trimming cost V 10 bases and J 2 bases; bases outside gene matches: 7. Germline V gene sequence: CDR1 LNHDA, CDR2 SQIVND (reference sequence). The part of the CDR3 DNA that was read is TGTGCCACCAGAGGACTAGCCACCTACAATGAG. Translating it yields CATRGLATYNE. The whole CDR3 protein is CATRGLATYNEQFF.

Comments on this clone: Coverage ceases 3 residues before the CDR3 finishes, and the germline J gene fills in the end. The genes are TRBV20-1 and TRBJ1-3; D uncertain. V lost 5 bases to trimming and J lost 0 bases, with 17 bases between them. Germline values: CDR1 DFQATT, CDR2 SNEGSKA (reference sequence). The CDR3 runs to 16 residues. CDR3 sequence reads: CSALPRVQTSGNTIYF. Partial CDR3 DNA: TGCAGTGCTTTACCGAGGGTACAGACCTCTGGAAACACC.

To note about this clone: Read sequence stops 3 residues before the CDR3 end, and the germline J gene provides the missing end. The chain couples TRBV15 to TRBJ2-3; D may be TRBD1 or TRBD2 (5 bases each). The CDR3 runs to 14 residues. Trimming took 5 bases from V and 4 from J, leaving 13 bases between them. Germline V gene sequence: CDR1 LNHNV, CDR2 YYDKDF (reference sequence). The CDR3 loop reads CATSLGQEADTQYF. CDR3 bases read: TGTGCCACCAGCTTGGGGCAGGAGGCAGATACG.

Points on this clone: The missing CDR3 end, 3 residues past where the read stops, is filled in from the germline J gene. The chain carries TRBV20-1 and TRBJ1-1; the D gene is possibly TRBD1 (6 bases). Germline CDR1 and CDR2: DFQATT and SNEGSKA (reference sequence). With 6 bases removed from V and 1 base from J, the gap between germline ends came to 9 bases. CDR3 length: 12 amino acids. CDR3 protein: CSAQGKNTEAFF. Incomplete CDR3 DNA: TGCAGTGCCCAGGGGAAGAACACTGAA.

With respect to this clone: The CDR3 end lies 3 residues beyond the end of the read and is filled in from the germline J gene. J is TRBJ1-5 and V is TRBV19, with D perhaps matching TRBD1 (5 bases). V lost 7 bases, J lost 7 bases, and 11 bases lay in between. Germline-derived CDR1 and CDR2 are LNHDA and SQIVND (reference sequence). This CDR3 region has 12 residues. CDR3 bases read: TGTGCCAGTACAGGGATCAGCCAGCCC. It translates to CASTGISQP. The complete CDR3 sequence is CASTGISQPQHF. Together with reference TRBV19 and TRBJ1-5, the CDR3 gives the full variable domain: DGGITQSPKYLFRKEGQNVTLSCEQNLNHDAMYWYRQDPGQGLRLIYYSQIVNDFQKGDIAEGYSVSREKKESFPLTVTSAQKNPTAFYLCASTGISQPQHFGDGTRLSIL.

Concerning this clone itself: The read terminates 3 residues ahead of where the CDR3 ends, so the germline J gene completes it. The genes are TRBV20-1 and TRBJ2-2, with D perhaps TRBD2 (5 bases). CDR3 size: 15 residues. The germline V gene encodes CDR1 DFQATT and CDR2 SNEGSKA (reference sequence). The CDR3 DNA, read in part, is TGCAGTGCTACGGTCCTAGCCGTGAATAATTCACCG. It is translated as CSATVLAVNNSP. The whole CDR3 is CSATVLAVNNSPLFF.

With respect to this clone: The read comes to an end 3 residues before the CDR3 does, leaving the germline J gene to fill in the end. The chain is built from TRBV29-1 and TRBJ1-1; D not certain. Germline CDR1 is SQVTM and CDR2 is ANQGSEA. The CDR3 runs to 11 residues. V gave up 6 bases and J gave up 7 bases, with 12 bases separating them. The sequenced part of the CDR3 DNA is TGCAGCGTGGGCTCTTCCTTTGAA. Amino acids: CSVGSSFE. The entire CDR3 protein reads CSVGSSFEAFF. Variable domain in full (rest from reference TRBV29-1 and TRBJ1-1): SAVISQKPSRDICQRGTSLTIQCQVDSQVTMMFWYRQQPGQSLTLIATANQGSEATYESGFVIDKFPISRPNLTFSTLTVSNMSPEDSSIYLCSVGSSFEAFFGQGTRLTVV.

With respect to this clone: The junction shows a germline mismatch at one end, possibly a read error. Coverage ceases 3 residues before the CDR3 finishes, and the germline J gene fills in the end. The rearrangement joins TRBV6-1 to TRBJ2-2; 7 bases align to TRBD1. The CDR3 spans 15 residues. Germline V gene sequence: CDR1 MNHNS, CDR2 SASEGT. The part of the CDR3 DNA that was read is TGTGCCAGCAGCGAAGGGGGCGCAAACACCGGGGAG. The encoded protein is CASSEGGANTGE. The whole CDR3 is CASSEGGANTGELFF.

With respect to this clone: The read falls 3 residues short of the CDR3 end, and the missing part is taken from the germline J gene. The gene calls are TRBV19 and TRBJ2-5; no definite D call. The CDR3 is made up of 16 amino acids. V lost 4 bases and J 5 bases, leaving 20 bases between the germline ends. CDR1 LNHDA and CDR2 SQIVND come from the germline V gene (reference sequence). The DNA read from the CDR3 is TGTGCCAGTAGTAATACCCTAAGCACGGTCGCGGAGACC. It specifies CASSNTLSTVAET. The whole CDR3 protein is CASSNTLSTVAETQYF.

With respect to this clone: The observed sequence ends 3 residues before the CDR3 terminus, with the missing tail filled in from the germline J gene. V and J are TRBV15 and TRBJ2-4; 8 bases line up with TRBD1. CDR1 and CDR2 (germline): LNHNV, YYDKDF (reference sequence). CDR3 length equals 13 residues. The CDR3 reads CATSRDSDRVQYF. The sequenced part of the CDR3 DNA is TGTGCCACCAGCAGAGACTCGGACAGGGTT.

Worth noting for this clone: The CDR3 goes on 3 residues after the read ends, and that part is filled in from the germline J gene. The J gene is TRBJ2-3, the V gene TRBV28; 7 bases match TRBD1. This CDR3 is 16 amino acids long. Germline loops: CDR1 MDHEN, CDR2 SYDVKM. With V trimmed by 3 bases and J by 3 bases, 9 bases remained unmatched. The CDR3 spells CASSLGQPDITDTQYF. The CDR3 bases that were read are TGTGCCAGCAGTTTGGGACAGCCCGATATTACAGATACG.

Regarding this clone: The CDR3 end is not reached by the read, which stops 3 residues before it; the germline J gene fills it in. The chain links TRBV19 to TRBJ2-3, with a weak D call TRBD1 (7 bases). In germline, CDR1 is LNHDA, CDR2 SQIVND (reference sequence). The CDR3 extends over 13 amino acids. The CDR3 protein is CASSRGGGETQYF. The part of the CDR3 DNA that was read is TGTGCCAGTAGTCGAGGGGGCGGGGAGACG.